The clone carrying this T cell receptor beta chain was found once. The source of the sample is a study of cytomegalovirus exposure and HLA in healthy donors. Amplification used 60 Vbeta primers and 13 Jbeta primers. Here immunoSEQ multiplex PCR was the method, and the copy in TCRdb shows in-frame clones only, minus some. The data show 150,000 to 200,000 clones, 75% to 80% seen once. The CDR3 spans 14 residues. Germline CDR1 is LNHDA and CDR2 is SQIVND (reference sequence). Trimming took 7 bases from V and 4 from J, leaving 14 bases between them. The specimen was PBMCs. The chain combines TRBV19 with TRBJ2-1, with a possible D match to TRBD2 (5 bases). The source is a female donor in good health and CMV-seronegative. CDR3 coding DNA: TGTGCCAGTACCCCCCGGGAAGGGTACAATGAGCAGTTCTTC. It is translated as CASTPREGYNEQFF.